A selection of T cell receptor beta chains follows, all from one sample in a study of T-cell reconstitution after alpha-beta-depleted transplantation in children. TCRdb recomputed calls from the PCR reads with MiXCR, one row per CDR3 protein. The table has roughly 300,000 distinct CDR3 sequences, roughly 10% seen once; the top ten hold roughly a quarter. The sequenced sample was peripheral blood, obtained 180 days after TCRalphabeta/CD19-depleted stem cell transplant. The receptors derive from a male patient aged 2 to 9 who had a stem cell transplant for chronic granulomatous disease, so the T cells may come from the graft donor. The CDR3 runs from the conserved cysteine through the conserved F or W. D genes are given only for firm matches. The size field is filled for only some rows; it gives once, few, many or a size class.

TGCGCCAGCAGCTTGGCCCGACTAGCGGTCGACGGAGAAGAGACCCAGTACTTC	CASSLARLAVDGEETQYF	TRBJ2-5	many	TRBD2	TRBV5-1
TGCGCCAGCAGCGGGGCGGGAGGGGGCGAGCAGTACTTC	CASSGAGGGEQYF	TRBJ2-7	many	TRBD2	TRBV5-1
TGTGCCAGCAGCGACCTCCGCAGGCGAGTTTCGAACACTGAAGCTTTCTTT	CASSDLRRRVSNTEAFF	TRBJ1-1	many	-	TRBV11-2
TGCAGTGCTTCCCTGGGCGGGGAAAACGGGAAGGCTTTATTCTCCTACGAGCAGTACTTC	CSASLGGENGKALFSYEQYF	TRBJ2-7	many	-	TRBV20-1
TGCAGTGCTACCGGGACTAGCTCCTACGAGCAGTACTTC	CSATGTSSYEQYF	TRBJ2-7	many	TRBD2	TRBV20-1
TGTGCCATCGGAGAGGGACAGGGGTTGGTGCAGTACTTC	CAIGEGQGLVQYF	TRBJ2-7	many	TRBD1	TRBV10-3
TGTGCCACCAGTGATTCGGGACAGGACCTCACCGGGGAGCTGTTTTTT	CATSDSGQDLTGELFF	TRBJ2-2	many	TRBD1	TRBV24-1
TGTGCCAGCAGTCTAAGACTAGCGGGACGGGGTGAGCAGTTCTTC	CASSLRLAGRGEQFF	TRBJ2-1	-	TRBD2	TRBV12-3/TRBV12-4
TGTGCCAGCAGCCTATCGAGCGGGAACACCGGGGAGCTGTTTTTT	CASSLSSGNTGELFF	TRBJ2-2	many	-	TRBV7-3
TGTGCCAGCTCAGCGACAACGAACACCGGGGAGCTGTTTTTT	CASSATTNTGELFF	TRBJ2-2	many	-	TRBV18
TGTGCCATCAGCAGGGACTTCACAGATACGCAGTATTTT	CAISRDFTDTQYF	TRBJ2-3	many	-	TRBV10-3
TGTGCCAGCAGCATCCGACTAGCGGGACTGGTGAATGAGCAGTTCTTC	CASSIRLAGLVNEQFF	TRBJ2-1	few	TRBD2	TRBV7-2
TGTGCCAGCGAGAGCACAGATACGCAGTATTTT	CASESTDTQYF	TRBJ2-3	many	-	TRBV6-5
TGCAGCGCTCCTCTTGGGGCCACCGGGGAGCTGTTTTTT	CSAPLGATGELFF	TRBJ2-2	many	-	TRBV29-1
TGTGCCTGGGCCGCGGGACGGAATATCGATACGCAGTATTTT	CAWAAGRNIDTQYF	TRBJ2-3	many	-	TRBV30
TGTGCCAGCAGCCGGGGACAGAAAGAGACCCAGTACTTC	CASSRGQKETQYF	TRBJ2-5	many	TRBD1	TRBV7-3
TGCAGTGCTAGTCGCCAAGAGACCCAGTACTTC	CSASRQETQYF	TRBJ2-5	-	-	TRBV20-1
TGCGCCAGCAGTCACGGGACATGGGATGAGCAGTTCTTC	CASSHGTWDEQFF	TRBJ2-1	many	-	TRBV5-1
TGCGCCAGCAGTGAGGATGGGGGTATCTACGAGCAGTACTTC	CASSEDGGIYEQYF	TRBJ2-7	many	-	TRBV10-2
TGTGCCAGCACCGGGGCATCTATGGGACACGGAACCTACGAGCAGTACTTC	CASTGASMGHGTYEQYF	TRBJ2-7	many	-	TRBV28
TGCGCCAGCAGTCCGCAACGCCTGGTGGAGACCCAGTACTTC	CASSPQRLVETQYF	TRBJ2-5	few	-	TRBV23-1
TGTGCCCATTCCGGGACAGGCCTATACAATGAGCAGTTCTTC	CAHSGTGLYNEQFF	TRBJ2-1	many	TRBD1	TRBV10-3
TGTGCCAGCGGCCAGGGACTAGTCTACGAGCAGTACTTC	CASGQGLVYEQYF	TRBJ2-7	-	TRBD2	TRBV5-5
TGTGCCAGCAGCAGAATGGGGGGCCCCTACGAGCAGTACTTC	CASSRMGGPYEQYF	TRBJ2-7	many	-	TRBV7-9
TGTGCCAGCAGTTTTATGGCAGGACGCACAGATACGCAGTATTTT	CASSFMAGRTDTQYF	TRBJ2-3	many	-	TRBV12-3/TRBV12-4
TGCGCCAGCAGCTTGGTGGGCAGCCAAGAGACCCAGTACTTC	CASSLVGSQETQYF	TRBJ2-5	many	-	TRBV5-1
TGTGCCACCACTGACAGGGGGGACTCCACCTACGAGCAGTACTTC	CATTDRGDSTYEQYF	TRBJ2-7	few	TRBD1	TRBV24-1
TGTGCCAGCAGCCAAGATATAGTGGAGGTTTGGGCTTTCTTT	CASSQDIVEVWAFF	TRBJ1-1	many	-	TRBV4-2
TGTGCCAGCAGTTCAAAATGGGTGGGAGAGACCCAGTACTTC	CASSSKWVGETQYF	TRBJ2-5	many	-	TRBV12-3/TRBV12-4
TGCAGTGCCGTTAGGGAAAATGAAAAACTGTTTTTT	CSAVRENEKLFF	TRBJ1-4	many	-	TRBV20-1
TGTGCCAGCAGCTTGGCGTTATTTGAGAGTTACTATGGCTACACCTTC	CASSLALFESYYGYTF	TRBJ1-2	many	-	TRBV5-5
TGTGCCAGCAGTCTCAGACTAGCGGGTGACGAGCAGTACTTC	CASSLRLAGDEQYF	TRBJ2-7	many	TRBD2	TRBV28
TGTGCCAGCCTATCAGGGTTTACGGAGGCCCAGTACTTC	CASLSGFTEAQYF	TRBJ2-5	many	-	TRBV7-9
TGTGCCAGCAGCCTGGGGACAGACTATACCGGGGAGCTGTTTTTT	CASSLGTDYTGELFF	TRBJ2-2	many	TRBD1	TRBV3-1
TGTGCCACCAGCAGAGGTTACGAGGGTCCGGGGCTGAGTAATTCACCCCTCCACTTT	CATSRGYEGPGLSNSPLHF	TRBJ1-6	many	-	TRBV15
TGCGCCAGCAGCCAAGATAGGCGGGACAGGGCGAAAGCTTTCTTT	CASSQDRRDRAKAFF	TRBJ1-1	-	TRBD1	TRBV4-1
TGCAGTGCGTTGACAGGGGGCGGTCAGCCCCAGCATTTT	CSALTGGGQPQHF	TRBJ1-5	many	TRBD1	TRBV20-1
TGCGCCAGCAGCCAAGATATGGGGGGGGCCAATCCCGGGGAGCTGTTTTTT	CASSQDMGGANPGELFF	TRBJ2-2	many	-	TRBV4-3
TGTGCCATCAGTGCTGGGGTGCAAGAGACCCAGTACTTC	CAISAGVQETQYF	TRBJ2-5	many	-	TRBV10-3
TGTGCCAGCAGTTACTCGTCGGGACAGATCAACGAGCAGTACTTC	CASSYSSGQINEQYF	TRBJ2-7	many	TRBD1	TRBV6-5
TGTGCCAGCAGCTTAAGGATCGCCGCCCGGGAGCAGTACTTC	CASSLRIAAREQYF	TRBJ2-7	many	-	TRBV11-2
TGTGCCAGCAGCCGGGACAGGGGCCACTACAATGAGCAGTTCTTC	CASSRDRGHYNEQFF	TRBJ2-1	many	TRBD1	TRBV7-2
TGTGCCAGCAGCCCCCTAGCGGGGGTCACAGATACGCAGTATTTT	CASSPLAGVTDTQYF	TRBJ2-3	many	TRBD2	TRBV7-6
TGCAGTGCCCGGACTAGCGGGAGCCGGTTCACCGGGGAGCTGTTTTTT	CSARTSGSRFTGELFF	TRBJ2-2	many	TRBD2	TRBV20-1
TGTCGCCCACGGACGTACTCCTACGAGCAGTACTTC	CRPRTYSYEQYF	TRBJ2-7	-	-	TRBV19
TGTGCCAGCAACGTCCTACAGACAAAGGGAGAGACCCAGTACTTC	CASNVLQTKGETQYF	TRBJ2-5	many	-	TRBV5-5
TGTGCCAGCAGCTTATTATGGGGGGCGGGGTCGAATGAGCAGTTCTTC	CASSLLWGAGSNEQFF	TRBJ2-1	few	-	TRBV7-2
TGTGCCAGCAGTTTAGAGTTGGGGGGAGATAGCAATCAGCCCCAGCATTTT	CASSLELGGDSNQPQHF	TRBJ1-5	many	-	TRBV12-3/TRBV12-4
TGCGCCAGCAGTTGGACAGGGGGGGACATTCAGTACTTC	CASSWTGGDIQYF	TRBJ2-4	-	TRBD1	TRBV4-3
TGTGCCAGCAGCGGGGGGCGGCCAGAGACCCAGTACTTC	CASSGGRPETQYF	TRBJ2-5	many	-	TRBV5-6
TGTGCCAGCAGTCCTACATCGGAAAAAACATACAATGAGCAGTTCTTC	CASSPTSEKTYNEQFF	TRBJ2-1	many	-	TRBV27
TGTGCCAGCAGCCGAAGCGGGGGGGCGGGTACCGGGGAGCTGTTTTTT	CASSRSGGAGTGELFF	TRBJ2-2	many	TRBD2	TRBV12-3/TRBV12-4
TGTGCCTGGAGATGGGGGAGAGACTCCTACGAGCAGTACTTC	CAWRWGRDSYEQYF	TRBJ2-7	many	-	TRBV30
TGTGCCAGTAGTAGCAGGTCCGGCATTGAGCAGTTCTTC	CASSSRSGIEQFF	TRBJ2-1	many	-	TRBV19
TGTGCCAGCAGCTTATTCCGAAGGGGGACGAACACCGGGGAGCTGTTTTTT	CASSLFRRGTNTGELFF	TRBJ2-2	many	-	TRBV7-8
TGTGCCAGCAGCCCGGGTCGGCAGGGAGGCGAGCAGTACTTC	CASSPGRQGGEQYF	TRBJ2-7	-	-	TRBV3-1
TGTGCCAGCAGCCAACCCTGGGACAGAGACGAAGAGACCCAGTACTTC	CASSQPWDRDEETQYF	TRBJ2-5	many	TRBD1	TRBV7-2
TGTGCCAGCATCGGTAGATTGCGGGGCGGTTACAATGAGCAGTTCTTC	CASIGRLRGGYNEQFF	TRBJ2-1	many	-	TRBV6-1
TGCAGTGCTACGGATCGGGACTCCGACACAGATACGCAGTATTTT	CSATDRDSDTDTQYF	TRBJ2-3	many	-	TRBV20-1
TGTGCCAGCAGCTTATCTCGTGTTGGGCTAGCGGGAGTCCTAGAGACCCAGTACTTC	CASSLSRVGLAGVLETQYF	TRBJ2-5	many	TRBD2	TRBV7-8